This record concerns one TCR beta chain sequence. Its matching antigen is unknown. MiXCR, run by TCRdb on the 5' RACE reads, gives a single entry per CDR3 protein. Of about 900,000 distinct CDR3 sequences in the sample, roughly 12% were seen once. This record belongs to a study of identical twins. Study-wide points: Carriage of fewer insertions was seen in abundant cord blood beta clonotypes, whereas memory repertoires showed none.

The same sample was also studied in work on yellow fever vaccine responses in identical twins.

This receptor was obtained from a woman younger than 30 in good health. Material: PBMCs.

CDR3 coding DNA: TGCAGTGCTGCCCTAAACATTCAGTACTTC. It encodes CSAALNIQYF. The rearrangement links TRBV20-1 to TRBJ2-4; no clear D. V gave up 5 bases and J gave up 6 bases, with 5 bases separating them. Germline assignment: CDR1 DFQATT and CDR2 SNEGSKA (reference sequence). There are 10 residues in the CDR3.